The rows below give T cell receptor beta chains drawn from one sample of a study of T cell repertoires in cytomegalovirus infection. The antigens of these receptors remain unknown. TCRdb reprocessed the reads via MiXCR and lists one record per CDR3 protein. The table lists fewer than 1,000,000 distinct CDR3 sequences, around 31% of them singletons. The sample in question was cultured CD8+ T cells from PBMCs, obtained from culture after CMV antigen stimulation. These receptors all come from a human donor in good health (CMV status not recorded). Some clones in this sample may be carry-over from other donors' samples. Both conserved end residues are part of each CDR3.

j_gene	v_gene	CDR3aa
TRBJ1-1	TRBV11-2	CASTWSNTEAFF
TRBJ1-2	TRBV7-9	CASRNPGQGDYGYTF
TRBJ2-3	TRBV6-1	CASSPGERQYF
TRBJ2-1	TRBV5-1	CASSLEAGGDYYNEQFF
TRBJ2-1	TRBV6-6	CASSYSIQWIGVDEQFF
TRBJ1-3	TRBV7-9	CASSPSFRDRDGNTIYF
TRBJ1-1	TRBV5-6	CASSLERPVTEAFF
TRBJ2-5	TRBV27	CASSSAPGPLEQETQYF
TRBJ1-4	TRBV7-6	CASSSGGTTNEKLFF
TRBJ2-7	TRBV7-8	CASSGGSTYEQYF
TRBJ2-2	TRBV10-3	CAISEVRGKTGELFF
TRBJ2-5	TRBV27	CASSKGPPAETQYF
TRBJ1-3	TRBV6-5	CASSYDTSSGNTIYF
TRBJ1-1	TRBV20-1	CSALTGGNTEAFF
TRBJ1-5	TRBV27	CASSPSTGGDQPQHF
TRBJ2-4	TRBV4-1	CASSQETRAKNIQYF
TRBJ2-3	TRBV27	CASKGGTSADTQYF
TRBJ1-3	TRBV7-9	CASSLAARPSSGNTIYF
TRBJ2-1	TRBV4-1	CASSQVSSQGTEQFF
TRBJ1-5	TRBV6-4	CASSDGDQPQHF
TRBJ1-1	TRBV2	CAVPGQRNTEAFF
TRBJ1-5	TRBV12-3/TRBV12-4	CASSRQGWEPQHF
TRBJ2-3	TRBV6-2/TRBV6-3	CASSYRTGRDTQYF
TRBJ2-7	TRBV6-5	CASSYFTGGAYEQYF
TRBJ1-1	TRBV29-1	CSVERAGRTMNTEAFF
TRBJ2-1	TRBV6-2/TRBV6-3	CASSYERSYNEQFF
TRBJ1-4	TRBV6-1	CANSELGQGEDNEKLFF
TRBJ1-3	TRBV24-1	CATSVNRGAPGNTIYF
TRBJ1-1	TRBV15	CATSLGGRTEAFF
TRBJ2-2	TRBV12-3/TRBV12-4	CASSLLGQGAGELFF
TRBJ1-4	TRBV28	CASSGIQGQMGEKLFF
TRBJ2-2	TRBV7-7	CASSFLQGTGELFF
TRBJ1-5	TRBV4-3	CASSQDWGAYLHQPQHF
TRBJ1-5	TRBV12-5	CASEPGQYSNQPQHF
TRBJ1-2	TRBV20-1	CSPGARRAYGYTF
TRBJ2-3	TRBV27	CASSPQETKTDTQYF
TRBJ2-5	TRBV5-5	CASSLGGMYQETQYF
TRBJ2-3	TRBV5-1	CASSLAVTSTDTQYF
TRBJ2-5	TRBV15	CATHYGGGRVETQYF
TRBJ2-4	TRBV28	CATRGLAKNIQYF
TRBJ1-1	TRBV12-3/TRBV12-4	CASSSGVGILNTEAFF
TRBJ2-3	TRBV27	CASSDSGGFTDTQYF
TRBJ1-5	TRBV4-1	CASRQEEGSQPQHF
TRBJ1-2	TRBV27	CASSPQGQVGYTF
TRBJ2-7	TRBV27	CASRQGVNSYEQYF
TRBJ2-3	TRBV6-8	CASGWGENTDTQYF
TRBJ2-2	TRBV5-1	CASSKPPGSPGELFF
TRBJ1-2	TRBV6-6	CASSFLDRAYYGYTF
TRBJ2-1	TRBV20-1	CSTESNEQFF
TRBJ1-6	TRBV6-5	CASSYPRTGHSYNSPLHF
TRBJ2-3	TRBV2	CATLGSTSTDTQYF
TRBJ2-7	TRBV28	CASSSYRMTMSSYEQYF
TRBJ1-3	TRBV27	CASSLSGHGRPGNTIYF
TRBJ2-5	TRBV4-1	CASSQIVGQRQETQYF
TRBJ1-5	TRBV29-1	CSVGGEDSNQPQHF